This TCR beta chain appears in the sequencing data of a study of spatial heterogeneity in lung cancer. Study conclusions and caveats: Mutation tallies in tumors tracked expanded intratumoral alpha and beta TCR counts.

This clonotype was counted at least ten times. Its target is unknown. J lost 4 bases, V lost 6 bases, and 2 bases had no gene match. There are 12 residues in the CDR3. Each CDR3 protein is one row after TCRdb ran MiXCR on the 5' RACE reads. Seen here are around 100,000 distinct CDR3 sequences, approximately 4.4% observed once, and the top ten hold 21%. Time point indicated: sample taken at primary tumor resection. This chain connects TRBV12-3 or TRBV12-4 to TRBJ1-2; 7 bases map to TRBD1. The TCR originated in a male donor with early-stage non-small cell lung cancer. The sample was lung tumor tissue, taken at surgery. CDR3 residues: CASSWTGYGYTF. For the CDR3, the DNA is TGTGCCAGCAGCTGGACAGGCTATGGCTACACCTTC.